This T cell receptor beta chain was recorded in a study of cytomegalovirus exposure and HLA in healthy donors. Study observations and caveats: Presence/absence analyses rested on an assumption that sequencing depth was roughly uniform across donors. In vitro work confirmed that a few CMV-associated chains recognize CMV antigens. What a later analysis showed was that several of the most significant clusters appeared linked to common viral pathogens.

To note about this clone: The antigen is unknown.

Primers included in the PCR were 60 Vbeta and 13 Jbeta primers. Assay: immunoSEQ multiplex PCR; the TCRdb copy retains only in-frame clones and omits some. The specimen's table records more than 70,000 clones. The sequence was collected from a woman aged 55-75 years in good health and CMV-seronegative. Sequenced: PBMCs.

Here the CDR3 reads CASRTNPRGRNGIKPQHF. DNA for the CDR3: TGTGCCAGCCGTACCAATCCGCGTGGCAGGAATGGCATCAAGCCCCAGCATTTT. The chain uses TRBV19 and TRBJ1-5; D is undetermined. V lost 9 bases, J lost 8 bases, and 32 bases lay in between. This CDR3 comprises 18 residues. From germline, CDR1 is LNHDA and CDR2 SQIVND (reference sequence).